The entry that follows covers one TCR beta chain sequence. This clone's antigen is unknown. One base away there is no much larger clone; base qualities are not given. The library relied on the immunoSEQ multiplex PCR assay. For the multiplex PCR, a mixture combining 60 forward primers for TCR Vbeta segments and 13 reverse primers for TCR Jbeta segments was used. The CDR3 region of rearranged TCR beta genes was amplified from genomic DNA by a multiplex PCR assay. On the Illumina HiSeq System, the amplified TCR beta libraries were sequenced as 87-base-pair reads. On the authors' methods: A later analysis counted tens of millions of unique TCR beta chains across the 500 to 850 repertoires, and about 10 million of these chains were shared by at least two donors. A nearest-neighbor algorithm error-corrected the raw reads and collapsed the reads into unique sequences, merging closely related sequences to remove PCR and sequencing errors. To assign V, D and J gene segments, CDR3 sequences were aligned to IMGT reference sequences. For a sequence to be retained, a match of at least six nucleotides to both a V gene segment and a J gene segment was required. Rearrangements were classified as productive when the CDR3 lacked stop codons and remained in frame with V and J, and all other rearrangements were classified as non-productive. Following IMGT convention, CDR3 was defined as the stretch from the second conserved V-encoded cysteine to the conserved J-encoded phenylalanine. The earlier analysis of approximately 500 of the donors excluded sequences that lacked an unambiguous match to a single V gene segment. An earlier analysis of fewer than 750 of the donors classified V segments as functional when productive rearrangements were above 56.7% and as segregating when the standard deviation between donors was above 5%. To diagnose cytomegalovirus status from the catalog of TCR beta chain sequences, a statistical classification framework was built. V and J gene assignment, in a later analysis, came from comparing TCR nucleotide sequences with IMGT/GENE-DB human TR gene sequences. In a later analysis, CDR3 sequences and most-parsimonious VDJ recombination scenarios were assigned using the TCRdist pipeline. A later analysis defined each TCR beta chain by its CDR3 amino acid sequence plus V-gene family, and excluded reads lacking a unique V-gene family. As a way to deal with suspected cross-contamination and a sequencing artifact, a later analysis dropped 640 or so nucleotide sequences that were highly shared and had low generation probability. For each public chain, a later analysis derived a clonal expansion index from normalized ranks of inferred template counts within each repertoire. In a later analysis, generation probabilities were computed with a VDJ recombination model fitted to out-of-frame rearrangements, and the resulting probabilities were checked against IGoR. Hypergeometric tests were used in a later analysis to score TCR-TCR, TCR-HLA and TCR-CMV co-occurrence, with a repertoire-size bias correction applied to the TCR pairs. False discovery rates were estimated in a later analysis by permuting HLA or CMV assignments 20 times. In a later analysis, co-occurring TCRs were grouped with DBSCAN, and TCRdist sequence similarity was added when clustering was performed within HLA-allele-positive subsets. For co-occurrence clustering, repertoires with fewer than 30,000 or more than 120,000 public chains were excluded, along with 5 or 6 repertoires with anomalous nucleotide sharing. The table was pulled from immuneACCESS by TCRdb, which kept in-frame rearrangements only. Such tables lose some clones; where checked, under half of the loss comes from unresolved V genes, and the rest has no known cause. That table furnishes V, J and clone size, whereas the DNA furnished D and trimming. Counted in this sample were about 170,000 clones; roughly four fifths of them appeared once. Jointly, the top ten make up 2% to 2.5% of the sample.

In total, over 600 healthy bone marrow donors made up the cohort. Cohort members were all nominally healthy when sampled, although unrecorded immune exposures were likely present. The donor tested CMV seropositive, placing the donor among the roughly 270 seropositive members of the cohort. A peripheral blood sample was provided by each donor, and peripheral blood mononuclear cells were used for TCR beta sequencing. Genomic DNA extraction from the blood cell samples was performed with the Qiagen DNeasy Blood Extraction Kit. The data originate from a study of cytomegalovirus exposure and HLA in healthy donors (dated by TCRdb to the late 2010s). Study-level background: An earlier analysis of some 620 of the donors reported 276 Gb of sequence data and 117 million unique TCR beta sequences obtained from roughly 180 million T cells. Four to six DR-DQ haplotypes were handled as single units for association and clustering, since linkage in the cohort was strong. Among 398 genotyped donors of the cohort, an average of 235,054 unique TCR beta nucleotide sequences were sequenced per donor, 15% to 20% of them non-productive. Rather than drawing on any new phenotypic data, the later analysis identified candidate immune exposures from TCR beta sequences and the way those sequences occurred across donors. HLA typing included class I and class II loci at four-digit resolution. The T cell repertoires of 666 subjects were profiled by immunosequencing and related to cytomegalovirus serostatus. A later analysis re-examined previously published TCR beta repertoires from 600 to 700 donors and added high-resolution HLA genotyping to investigate patterns of TCR occurrence. The genetic ancestry cluster associated with self-reported Caucasian donors included about 84% of the roughly 360 genotyped donors. An early release that covered some 640 HLA-typed donors contained about 300 gigabases of sequencing data and tens of millions of unique TCR sequences. An earlier analysis of nearly 600 of the donors applied high-throughput TCR beta sequencing to assess whether each TCR beta V gene segment acted as functional or pseudogenic. A later genetic analysis used genome-wide SNP genotypes for about 55% of the 666 donors, treating that subset as a discovery cohort. Every repertoire in the discovery cohort had been generated on one and the same sequencing platform. Typing coverage differed by locus: A, B, C, DRB1 and DQB1 were typed in about 629-640 donors, DQA1 in about 550, DPA1 in 600 to 610, and DPB1 in 450 to 480. To predict cytomegalovirus infection status, the study combined high-throughput TCR immunosequencing, statistical association of individual TCRs with disease status, and machine learning. The study aimed to test whether signatures of past pathogen exposure could be identified by cataloging public T cell receptors. Donor age, sex, ethnicity and CMV serostatus were compiled together with the repertoire data. A separate validation cohort of about 110 different subjects was used in addition to the roughly 670-subject first cohort.

V loses 4 bases at its end and J loses 5 bases; junction bases beyond the gene matches: 8. Including the terminal cysteine and phenylalanine, the CDR3 comprises 16 residues. Only the CDR3 portion is preserved as DNA: 48 bases, with reading frame beginning at the first base. Via the germline V gene, CDR1 is LGHNA and CDR2 YSLEER. General conclusions and limits of the study: The presence/absence analyses assumed that sequencing depth was roughly uniform across donors, and that assumption may not be true. Several of the top co-occurrence clusters appeared to be linked to parvovirus B19, influenza, CMV and Epstein-Barr virus, according to a later analysis. According to a later genetic analysis, donors in an Asian-associated ancestry cluster had fewer N-insertions in productive TCRs than the approximately 650-donor mean. Strong co-occurrence of HLA alleles, especially DR and DQ, made assigning TCR associations to individual alleles difficult. According to the authors, the approach could potentially be generalized to other disease states and immunological phenotypes. The study listed 150 to 200 TCR beta chains as associated with cytomegalovirus. The only immune exposure information available for the cohort was CMV serostatus. In a later analysis, TCR association rates were found to vary across HLA loci, with the most associated TCRs seen for DRB1 alleles and the fewest for HLA-C alleles. In an earlier analysis of some 500 of the donors, most TCR beta V segments were observed in productive rearrangements about 87% or about 30% of the time, broadly matching IMGT annotations. In a later analysis, HLA-associated TCR beta chains were found to be more clonally expanded and to have lower generation probabilities than equally common non-associated chains. Specific HLA alleles were associated with 15,000 to 20,000 TCR beta sequences at a false discovery rate of 0.05 in a later analysis. A cluster of highly shared sequence variants was judged likely to represent a technical artifact of the sequencing pipeline. Because HLA typing was missing for some donors at each locus, association tests included only the typed subset. Because counts were too low, roughly 16 rarely observed V segments, including chromosome 9 orphons, were left out of the earlier analysis of approximately 580 of the donors. Most CMV-associated TCR beta chains appeared to be HLA-restricted in a later analysis, and the HLA associations seemed to be driven largely by CMV exposure. An association between a missense DCLRE1C variant and V-gene and J-gene trimming of TCR beta chains was found in a later genetic analysis and replicated in an independent cohort. Cytomegalovirus status was reported to be diagnosed by the classifier with high specificity and sensitivity in both the original and validation cohorts. A further reported finding was that TCR beta sequences accurately predicted the HLA-A and HLA-B alleles for most subjects in the first cohort. Some IMGT-functional V segments, including TRBV6-2 and TRBV6-3, could not be distinguished by the 87-base-pair reads and were therefore excluded. A few of the identified cytomegalovirus-associated TCR beta chains were confirmed in vitro to be specific for cytomegalovirus antigens. Correlated functional status among segregating V segments might reflect linkage disequilibrium, but an unknown experimental factor could not be ruled out. Only TCR beta chains were sequenced in this cohort, and the absence of alpha or paired-chain data limited detectable features. Most TCR sequences were seen in very few donors, while some public TCRs were found in many individuals.

The receptor's source is a young woman in good health and CMV-seropositive. Sequencing was performed on PBMCs. The sequence links TRBV4-3 to TRBJ2-1, with 10 junctional bases fitting TRBD1. At the DNA level, the sequence is TGCGCCAGCAGCCCAGGGGACAGGGGAGGAAACAATGAGCAGTTCTTC. This encodes CASSPGDRGGNNEQFF.